This record looks at one T cell receptor (beta chain) sequence and its context. Mismatch with germline at one junction end may stem from a read error. This record comes from a study of radiotherapy plus CTLA-4 blockade in lung cancer. TCRdb's copy holds only in-frame clones and misses some; the assay was immunoSEQ multiplex PCR. Of more than 25,000 clones listed, around three quarters are singletons. The CDR3 spans 15 residues. CDR1 is SNHLY and CDR2 is FYNNEI in the germline V gene. The chain is built from TRBV2 and TRBJ2-5, with 11 bases identical to TRBD2. The sample was peripheral blood, taken from a patient treated with radiotherapy plus ipilimumab. This TCR was sampled from a human donor with non-small cell lung cancer that progressed on radiotherapy plus ipilimumab. CDR3 residues: CASSVYGTSGGGLDF. CDR3 DNA: TGTGCCAGCAGTGTCTACGGGACTAGCGGAGGGGGGTTGGACTTC.